A single sample gave rise to the 10 T cell receptor beta chains below, sequenced in a study of blood T cell repertoires in COVID-19. Method: immunoSEQ multiplex PCR; TCRdb's copy keeps in-frame clones and lacks some. The sample records around 83,000 clones, under 90% being singletons. Sequencing was performed on peripheral blood. The receptors were gathered from a woman aged 70-85 years with acute or convalescent COVID-19.

The rearrangement links TRBV19 to TRBJ1-5; the D gene is possibly TRBD1 (5 bases). V lost 2 bases and J 1 base, leaving 15 bases between the germline ends. CDR1 LNHDA and CDR2 SQIVND come from the germline V gene (reference sequence). The CDR3 sequence is 17 residues long. CDR3 DNA: TGTGCCAGTAGTATAAGAGCGGAGGGGATGAGCAATCAGCCCCAGCATTTT. It yields the protein CASSIRAEGMSNQPQHF.

The V gene is TRBV6-1, the J gene TRBJ1-6; 10 bases align to TRBD1. The ends lost 3 bases at V and 4 bases at J; junction bases unmatched: 9. The CDR3 has 18 amino acids. In germline, CDR1 is MNHNS, CDR2 SASEGT. CDR3 amino acids: CASSDVGQGIRYNSPLHF. The CDR3 bases are TGTGCCAGCAGTGACGTGGGACAGGGGATAAGGTATAATTCACCCCTCCACTTT.

This clone was counted a few times. The V call is TRBV5-1, the J call TRBJ2-3; the D gene is possibly TRBD1 (5 bases). V shed 0 bases and J shed 0 bases, with 11 bases lying between them. Germline assignment: CDR1 SGHRS and CDR2 YFSETQ. There are 16 residues in the CDR3. The DNA for the CDR3 is TGCGCCAGCAGCTTGGTAAGGCAGGGTAGCACAGATACGCAGTATTTT. Amino acid sequence: CASSLVRQGSTDTQYF.

V is TRBV7-3 and J is TRBJ2-1; the match to TRBD2 covers 10 bases. The germline CDR1 and CDR2 sequences are SGHTA and FQGTGA. This CDR3 is 24 amino acids long. The J segment lost 0 bases and the V segment lost 1 base, leaving 24 bases of the junction unmatched. CDR3 loop: CASSLSLWLAGDSYPAPSYNEQFF. In DNA form, the CDR3 reads TGTGCCAGCAGCTTAAGCCTCTGGCTAGCGGGAGATTCCTATCCAGCCCCCTCCTACAATGAGCAGTTCTTC.

Details on this clone: One end of the junction is discordant with germline, which a read error may explain. Other DNA sequences of this sample code for an identical CDR3. The V and J genes are TRBV5-6 and TRBJ1-5; no clear D gene. The CDR3 length is 16 residues. From germline, CDR1 is SGHDT and CDR2 YYEEEE. DNA for the CDR3: TGTGCCAGCAGCCTAAGTCATGACGGAGCCAATCAACCCCAGCATTTT. It encodes CASSLSHDGANQPQHF. Drawing the rest from reference TRBV5-6 and TRBJ1-5, the complete variable domain is DAGVTQSPTHLIKTRGQQVTLRCSPKSGHDTVSWYQQALGQGPQFIFQYYEEEERQRGNFPDRFSGHQFPNYSSELNVNALLLGDSALYLCASSLSHDGANQPQHFGDGTRLSIL.

The rearrangement links TRBV5-6 to TRBJ2-3; 10 nucleotides align to TRBD2. V shed 4 bases and J 5 bases; nucleotides not matched to a gene: 10. The germline V gene encodes CDR1 SGHDT and CDR2 YYEEEE. The CDR3 extends over 16 amino acids. CDR3 region: CASSRMGLAKRDTQYF. The CDR3 DNA follows: TGTGCCAGCAGCCGGATGGGACTAGCGAAAAGAGATACGCAGTATTTT.

The chain uses TRBV10-3 and TRBJ2-3, with no clear D. V dropped 3 bases and J dropped 2 bases, with 12 bases sitting between them. The CDR3 is 15 residues long. Germline CDR1 ENHRY, CDR2 SYGVKD. The DNA of the CDR3 is TGTGCCATCAGTGAAGGTGAACTATCCACAGATACGCAGTATTTT. As protein: CAISEGELSTDTQYF.

The genes are TRBV2 and TRBJ2-1; TRBD1 agrees at 10 bases. Trimming at V came to 7 bases and at J to 9 bases, leaving 9 bases not matched to a gene. The CDR3 sequence is 14 residues long. The V gene's germline CDR1 is SNHLY and CDR2 FYNNEI. CDR3 region: CASKGRDRGTEQFF. CDR3 in DNA: TGTGCCAGCAAGGGGCGGGACAGGGGCACTGAGCAGTTCTTC.

V gene TRBV3-1 (or the pseudogene TRBV3-2) combines with J gene TRBJ2-7; TRBD2 matches at 10 bases. The germline V gene has CDR1 LGHDT and CDR2 YNNKEL (reference sequence). This CDR3 spans 20 amino acids. J lost 0 bases, V lost 6 bases, and 20 bases had no gene match. The CDR3 loop is CASRADPLAGPPRRSYEQYV. CDR3 nucleotide sequence: TGTGCCAGCAGGGCCGACCCACTAGCGGGGCCTCCAAGACGCTCCTACGAGCAGTACGTC.

This chain uses TRBV6-1 with TRBJ1-5, with D hard to call. Trimming shortened V by 0 bases and J by 3 bases, and 9 bases separated the two germline ends. This CDR3 has 15 amino acids. Germline V gene lookup returns CDR1 MNHNS and CDR2 SASEGT. CDR3 bases: TGTGCCAGCAGTGAAGCGCGGCAGCCCAATCAGCCCCAGCATTTT. This encodes CASSEARQPNQPQHF.